This T cell receptor beta chain was retrieved from a study of type 1 and type 2 diabetes patients. Overall study context: Across the study, 15 million to 20 million paired-end reads were produced. Study findings and constraints: Type 2 diabetes and control samples shared highly correlated V and J usage, averaging roughly 0.97.

The PCR template was genomic DNA. Amplification of the beta chain CDR3 used 30 forward and 13 reverse multiplex primers. TCRdb called the multiplex PCR reads again in MiXCR, with one record for every CDR3 protein. The table shows approximately 260,000 distinct CDR3 sequences, with approximately 50% occurring only once. Other autoimmune diseases and infections within the past four weeks excluded donors. Worth noting for this clonotype: What it recognizes is unknown.

The germline V gene has CDR1 SQVTM and CDR2 ANQGSEA. There are 14 residues in the CDR3. J gave up 4 bases and V 6 bases, and 7 bases lay outside the gene matches. This clonotype was sampled from a man between 18 and 29 years old with type 2 diabetes. The sequencing input was peripheral blood mononuclear cells (PBMCs). The V call is TRBV29-1, the J call TRBJ2-3; 10 nucleotides align to TRBD2. The CDR3 reads CSVPLAGGADTQYF. DNA of the CDR3: TGCAGCGTACCCTTAGCGGGAGGCGCAGATACGCAGTATTTT.